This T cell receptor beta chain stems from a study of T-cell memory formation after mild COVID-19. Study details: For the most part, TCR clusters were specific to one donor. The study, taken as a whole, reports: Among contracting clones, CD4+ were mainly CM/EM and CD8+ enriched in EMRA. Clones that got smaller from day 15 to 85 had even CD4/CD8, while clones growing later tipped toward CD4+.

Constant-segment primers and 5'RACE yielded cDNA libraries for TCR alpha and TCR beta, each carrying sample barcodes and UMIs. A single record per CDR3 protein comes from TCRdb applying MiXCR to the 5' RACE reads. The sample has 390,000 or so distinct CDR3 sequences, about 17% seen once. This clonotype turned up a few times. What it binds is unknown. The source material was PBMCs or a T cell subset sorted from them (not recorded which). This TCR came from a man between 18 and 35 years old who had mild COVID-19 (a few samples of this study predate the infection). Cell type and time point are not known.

The CDR3 nucleotides are TGTGCCAGCAGCCCATCAGGAAGTAGCGACACTGAAGCTTTCTTT. As protein: CASSPSGSSDTEAFF. The V and J genes are TRBV9 and TRBJ1-1; D gene uncertain. The V gene's germline CDR1 is SGDLS and CDR2 YYNGEE. V was shortened by 4 bases and J by 3 bases, with 16 bases between the two germline ends. The CDR3 runs to 15 residues.